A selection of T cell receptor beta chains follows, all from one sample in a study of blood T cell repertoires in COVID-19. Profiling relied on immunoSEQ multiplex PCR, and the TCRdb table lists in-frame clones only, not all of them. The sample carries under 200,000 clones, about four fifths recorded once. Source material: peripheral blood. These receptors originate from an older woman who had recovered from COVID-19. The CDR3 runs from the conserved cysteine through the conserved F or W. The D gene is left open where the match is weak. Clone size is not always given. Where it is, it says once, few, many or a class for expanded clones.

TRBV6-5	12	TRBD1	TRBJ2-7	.	CASRQGTYEQYF	TGTGCCAGCAGACAGGGGACCTACGAGCAGTACTTC
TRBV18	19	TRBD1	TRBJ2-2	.	CASSPPGGQVLLGAGELFF	TGTGCCAGCTCACCACCGGGGGGACAGGTCCTACTTGGGGCCGGGGAGCTGTTTTTT
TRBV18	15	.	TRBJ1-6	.	CASSPPGEGNSPLHF	TGTGCCAGCTCACCACCTGGGGAGGGGAATTCACCCCTCCACTTT
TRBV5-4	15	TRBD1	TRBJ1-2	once	CASSAGTARNLGYTF	TGTGCCAGCAGCGCAGGGACAGCCAGAAACCTGGGCTACACCTTC
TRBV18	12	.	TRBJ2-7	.	CASSPEAGQQYF	TGTGCCAGCTCACCAGAGGCAGGGCAGCAGTACTTC
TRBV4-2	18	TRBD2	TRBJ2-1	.	CASSHTGTSGSEYNEQFF	TGTGCCAGCAGCCACACCGGGACTAGCGGGAGTGAGTACAATGAGCAGTTCTTC
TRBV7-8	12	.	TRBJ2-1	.	CASSSPLAQQFF	TGTGCCAGCAGCTCCCCTCTAGCGCAGCAGTTCTTC
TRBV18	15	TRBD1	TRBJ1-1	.	CASSPDRGGNTEAFF	TGTGCCAGCTCCCCAGACAGGGGGGGGAACACTGAAGCTTTCTTT
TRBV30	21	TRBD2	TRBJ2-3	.	CAWSVGTVRTSGIRVADTQYF	TGTGCCTGGAGTGTAGGGACCGTGAGGACTAGCGGGATCCGAGTGGCAGATACGCAGTATTTT
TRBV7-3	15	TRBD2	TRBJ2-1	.	CASSPGTSGINEQFF	TGTGCCAGCAGCCCGGGGACTAGCGGGATCAATGAGCAGTTCTTC
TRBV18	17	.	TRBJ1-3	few	CASSPYTPGSSGNTIYF	TGTGCCAGCTCACCCTACACGCCAGGGTCCTCTGGAAACACCATATATTTT
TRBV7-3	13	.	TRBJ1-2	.	CASSTGTGYGYTF	TGTGCCAGCAGCACAGGGACGGGCTATGGCTACACCTTC
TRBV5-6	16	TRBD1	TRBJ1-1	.	CASSSLPDRVNTEAFF	TGTGCCAGCAGCTCGTTGCCGGACAGGGTGAACACTGAAGCTTTCTTT
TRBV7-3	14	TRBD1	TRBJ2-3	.	CASSSLGQADTQYF	TGTGCCAGCAGCTCCCTAGGACAGGCAGATACGCAGTATTTT
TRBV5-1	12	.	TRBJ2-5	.	CASSLGRETQYF	TGCGCCAGCAGCTTGGGCCGGGAGACCCAGTACTTC
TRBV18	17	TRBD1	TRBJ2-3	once	CASSPPLGTGSADTQYF	TGTGCCAGCTCACCCCCATTGGGGACAGGGAGCGCAGATACGCAGTATTTT
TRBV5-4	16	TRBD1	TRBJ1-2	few	CASSLAPGTGGHGYTF	TGTGCCAGCAGCTTGGCCCCCGGGACAGGGGGCCATGGCTACACCTTC
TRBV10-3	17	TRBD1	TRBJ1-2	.	CAISESRTGTTPHGYTF	TGTGCCATCAGTGAGTCCCGGACAGGGACGACCCCGCATGGCTACACCTTC
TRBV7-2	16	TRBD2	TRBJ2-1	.	CASSPGGTSGYNEQFF	TGTGCCAGCAGCCCGGGGGGGACTAGCGGCTACAATGAGCAGTTCTTC
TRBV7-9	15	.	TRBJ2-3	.	CASSAGRVRTDTQYF	TGTGCCAGCAGCGCCGGCAGGGTCCGCACAGATACGCAGTATTTT
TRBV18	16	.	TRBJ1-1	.	CASSPPGSPRGTEAFF	TGTGCCAGCTCACCACCTGGCTCTCCCAGAGGCACTGAAGCTTTCTTT
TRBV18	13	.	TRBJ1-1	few	CASSPVQGTEAFF	TGTGCCAGCTCACCCGTCCAGGGGACTGAAGCTTTCTTT
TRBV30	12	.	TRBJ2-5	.	CAWTPGGETQYF	TGTGCCTGGACTCCGGGTGGCGAGACCCAGTACTTC
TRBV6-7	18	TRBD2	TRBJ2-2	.	CASSYPRTSGNPGGELFF	TGTGCCAGCAGTTACCCCCGGACTAGCGGGAACCCGGGCGGGGAGCTGTTTTTT
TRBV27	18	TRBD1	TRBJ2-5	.	CASSSYRTTGTGAETQYF	TGTGCCAGCAGTTCGTACCGAACCACCGGGACAGGGGCAGAGACCCAGTACTTC
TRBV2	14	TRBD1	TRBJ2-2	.	CASLDRGKPGELFF	TGTGCCAGCCTGGACAGGGGGAAACCCGGGGAGCTGTTTTTT
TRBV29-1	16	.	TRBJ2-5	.	CSVDGGPRVGQETQYF	TGCAGCGTTGATGGTGGGCCGCGGGTGGGCCAAGAGACCCAGTACTTC
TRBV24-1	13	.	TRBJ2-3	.	CATSDPGLPEQYF	TGTGCCACCAGTGACCCGGGACTCCCGGAGCAGTATTTT
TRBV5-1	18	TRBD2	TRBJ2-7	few	CASSTGRVWGLAVPEQYF	TGCGCCAGCAGCACTGGGCGGGTGTGGGGACTAGCGGTTCCGGAGCAGTACTTC
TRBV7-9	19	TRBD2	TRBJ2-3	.	CASSLGSGGAFWSTDTQYF	TGTGCCAGCAGCTTAGGGAGCGGGGGGGCGTTCTGGAGCACAGATACGCAGTATTTT
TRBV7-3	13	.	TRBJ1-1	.	CASSSGGNTEAFF	TGTGCCAGCAGCTCAGGTGGGAACACTGAAGCTTTCTTT
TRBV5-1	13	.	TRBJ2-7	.	CASSFPQGYEQYF	TGCGCCAGCAGCTTTCCACAGGGCTACGAGCAGTACTTC
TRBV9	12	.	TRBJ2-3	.	CASSVAADTQYF	TGTGCCAGCAGCGTAGCCGCAGATACGCAGTATTTT
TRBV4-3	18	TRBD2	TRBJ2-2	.	CASSQEGLAVLSAGELFF	TGCGCCAGCAGCCAAGAGGGACTAGCGGTCCTTAGTGCCGGGGAGCTGTTTTTT
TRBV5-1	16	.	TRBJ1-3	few	CASSLLPDSSGNTIYF	TGCGCCAGCAGCCTCCTCCCCGACAGCTCTGGAAACACCATATATTTT
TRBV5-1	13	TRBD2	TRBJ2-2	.	CASATSGTGELFF	TGCGCCAGCGCGACTAGCGGAACCGGGGAGCTGTTTTTT
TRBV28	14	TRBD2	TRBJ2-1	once	CASSTGTSPDEQFF	TGTGCCAGCAGTACGGGGACTAGCCCCGATGAGCAGTTCTTC
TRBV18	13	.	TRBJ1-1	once	CASSPSSGGEAFF	TGTGCCAGCTCACCAAGTTCGGGAGGGGAAGCTTTCTTT
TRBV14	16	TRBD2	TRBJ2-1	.	CASSQLLAASRNEQFF	TGTGCCAGCAGCCAGCTTCTAGCGGCCTCTAGGAATGAGCAGTTCTTC
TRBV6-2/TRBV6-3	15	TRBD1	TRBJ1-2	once	CASSPSGTGGYGYTF	TGTGCCAGCAGCCCCAGCGGGACAGGGGGCTATGGCTACACCTTC
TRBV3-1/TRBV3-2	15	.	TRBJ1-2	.	CASSPGGAANYGYTF	TGTGCCAGCAGCCCGGGGGGGGCGGCCAACTATGGCTACACCTTC
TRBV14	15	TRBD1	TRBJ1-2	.	CASSRWGTGAVGYTF	TGTGCCAGCAGCCGGTGGGGGACAGGGGCTGTTGGCTACACCTTC
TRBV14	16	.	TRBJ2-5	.	CASSPGASDIQETQYF	TGTGCCAGCAGCCCTGGGGCTAGCGATATCCAAGAGACCCAGTACTTC
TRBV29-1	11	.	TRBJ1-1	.	CSVALGLVSFF	TGCAGCGTTGCCTTGGGGCTGGTGTCTTTCTTT
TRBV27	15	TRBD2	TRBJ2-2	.	CASSASGGNTGELFF	TGTGCCAGCAGTGCGTCGGGAGGGAACACCGGGGAGCTGTTTTTT
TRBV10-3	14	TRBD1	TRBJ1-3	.	CAITTGTALDTIYF	TGTGCCATCACCACGGGGACAGCTCTAGACACCATATATTTT
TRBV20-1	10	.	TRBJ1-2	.	CSALPGGYTF	TGCAGTGCCCTCCCGGGTGGCTACACCTTC
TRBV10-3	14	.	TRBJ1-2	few	CAAGEEISGNGYTF	TGTGCCGCCGGCGAGGAGATAAGCGGCAACGGCTACACCTTC
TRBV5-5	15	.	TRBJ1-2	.	CASSLAGGPYYGYTF	TGTGCCAGCAGCTTGGCCGGGGGACCTTACTATGGCTACACCTTC
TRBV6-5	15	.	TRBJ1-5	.	CASSPGAGLQRPQHF	TGTGCCAGCAGCCCCGGAGCGGGGTTACAAAGACCCCAGCATTTT